The rows below give T cell receptor gamma chains drawn from one sample of a study of intestinal T cells in coeliac disease. TCRdb re-called clones from the multiplex PCR reads via CATT. This table holds 850 to 1,000 gamma-chain clones, 46% found once. Sequencing was done on a sample of a duodenal biopsy. These receptor sequences come from a human donor with celiac disease. The CDR3 runs from the conserved cysteine through the conserved F or W. Fields, in order: J gene, clone size, V gene, CDR3 protein, CDR3 DNA. Rows may omit the clone size; those that give it use once, few, many or a size class.

TRGJ1/TRGJ2,-,TRGV3,CATWDWGGELF,TGTGCCACCTGGGACTGGGGGGGAGAACTCTTT
TRGJ1/TRGJ2,-,TRGV5,CATLGQAFKKLF,TGTGCCACCTTGGGACAGGCGTTTAAGAAACTCTTT
TRGJ1/TRGJ2,-,TRGV4,CATWMIGIYYKKLF,TGTGCCACCTGGATGATCGGAATTTATTATAAGAAACTCTTT
TRGJ1/TRGJ2,-,TRGV9,CALWEVHEYKKLF,TGTGCCTTGTGGGAGGTGCACGAATATAAGAAACTCTTT
TRGJ1/TRGJ2,-,TRGV10,CAAWDWGAAKKLF,TGTGCTGCGTGGGATTGGGGGGCCGCAAAGAAACTCTTT
TRGJ1/TRGJ2,few,TRGV8,CAPGDQGKLF,TGTGCACCTGGGGATCAAGGGAAACTCTTT
TRGJ1/TRGJ2,-,TRGV9,CALGGVNAKKKLF,TGTGCTCTTGGAGGGGTCAACGCCAAAAAGAAACTCTTT
TRGJ1/TRGJ2,-,TRGV3,CATWDRKIITKLF,TGTGCCACCTGGGACAGGAAGATTATAACGAAACTCTTT
TRGJ1/TRGJ2,once,TRGV10,CAAVGLGYKKLF,TGTGCTGCGGTGGGATTAGGCTATAAGAAACTCTTT
TRGJ1/TRGJ2,large,TRGV9,CALWEVHKAKLF,TGTGCCTTGTGGGAGGTGCACAAAGCGAAACTCTTT
TRGJ1/TRGJ2,-,TRGV3,CATWDRYYYKKLF,TGTGCCACCTGGGACAGGTACTATTATAAGAAACTCTTT
TRGJ1/TRGJ2,few,TRGV9,CALWEVDKKLF,TGTGCCTTGTGGGAGGTGGACAAGAAACTCTTT
TRGJP2,-,TRGV2,CATWDGRPKVSDWIKTF,TGTGCCACCTGGGACGGGCGACCGAAGGTTAGTGATTGGATCAAGACGTTT
TRGJP2,-,TRGV2,CATWDGQGLGSSDWIKTF,TGTGCCACCTGGGACGGGCAGGGGTTGGGAAGTAGTGATTGGATCAAGACGTTT
TRGJ1/TRGJ2,-,TRGV4,CATWGGKKLF,TGTGCCACCTGGGGAGGGAAGAAACTCTTT
TRGJ1/TRGJ2,-,TRGV10,CAGVGLNIYYKKLF,TGTGCTGGCGTGGGATTGAACATTTATTATAAGAAACTCTTT
TRGJ1/TRGJ2,-,TRGV10,CAAWGVSSYYKKLF,TGTGCTGCGTGGGGCGTAAGTTCTTATTATAAGAAACTCTTT
TRGJ1/TRGJ2,hyperexpanded,TRGV11,CACWIRHDGDYKKLF,TGTGCCTGCTGGATTAGGCACGATGGCGATTATAAGAAACTCTTT
TRGJ1/TRGJ2,large,TRGV4,CATWGYYKKLF,TGTGCCACCTGGGGTTATTATAAGAAACTCTTT
TRGJ1/TRGJ2,-,TRGV9,CALWEVSRRLYKKLF,TGTGCCTTATGGGAGGTGAGCCGACGTTTGTATAAGAAACTCTTT
TRGJP2,-,TRGV4,CATWMEGGDWIKTF,TGTGCCACCTGGATGGAGGGGGGTGATTGGATCAAGACGTTT
TRGJ1/TRGJ2,-,TRGV10,CAAWPPFKKLF,TGTGCTGCGTGGCCTCCTTTTAAGAAACTCTTT
TRGJ1/TRGJ2,-,TRGV2,CATWDGPVIKKLF,TGTGCCACCTGGGACGGGCCGGTTATAAAGAAACTCTTT
TRGJ1/TRGJ2,-,TRGV8,CATWISELF,TGTGCCACCTGGATATCGGAACTCTTT
TRGJ1/TRGJ2,-,TRGV3,CATWYFLEKLF,TGTGCCACCTGGTATTTTTTAGAGAAACTCTTT
TRGJ1/TRGJ2,-,TRGV4,CATWAPGIYYKKLF,TGTGCCACCTGGGCCCCTGGTATTTATTATAAGAAACTCTTT
TRGJP1,-,TRGV10,CAAWDFSGFGFKIF,TGTGCTGCGTGGGATTTTTCTGGTTTTGGTTTCAAGATATTT
TRGJP2,few,TRGV2,CATWDGRPVSDWIKTF,TGTGCCACCTGGGACGGCAGACCAGTAAGTGATTGGATCAAGACGTTT
TRGJ1/TRGJ2,-,TRGV8,CATWDSGGGYKKLF,TGTGCCACCTGGGATAGTGGGGGGGGGTATAAGAAACTCTTT
TRGJ1/TRGJ2,-,TRGV8,CATWDSGGYKKLF,TGTGCCACCTGGGATAGTGGGGGGTATAAGAAGCTCTTT
TRGJP1,-,TRGV2,CATWDGREENTTGWFKIF,TGTGCCACCTGGGACGGGAGAGAGGAAAATACCACTGGTTGGTTCAAGATATTT
TRGJ1/TRGJ2,large,TRGV8,CATWRDYKKLF,TGTGCCACCTGGAGGGATTATAAGAAACTCTTT
TRGJ1/TRGJ2,large,TRGV2,CATWDCTGKLF,TGTGCCACCTGGGACTGTACGGGGAAACTCTTT
TRGJP1,hyperexpanded,TRGV2,CATWDGRTGWFKIF,TGTGCCACCTGGGACGGGCGGACTGGTTGGTTCAAGATATTT
TRGJ1/TRGJ2,-,TRGV10,CAAWSRGRKKLF,TGTGCTGCGTGGAGCAGAGGGAGGAAGAAACTCTTT
TRGJ1/TRGJ2,few,TRGV2,CATWDGRVRNLF,TGTGCCACCTGGGACGGGCGAGTAAGAAACCTCTTT
TRGJ1/TRGJ2,-,TRGV4,CATWDVDLF,TGTGCCACCTGGGATGTTGACCTCTTT